The present entry profiles one T cell receptor beta chain with its context. All donors comprised healthy Caucasians. These data come from a study of identical twins. V was clipped by 5 bases and J by 5 bases; unmatched bases: 17. This CDR3 has 17 amino acids. TCRdb re-analysed the 5' RACE reads in MiXCR, keeping a single row per CDR3 protein. Of nearly 900,000 distinct CDR3 sequences in the sample, 12% were seen once. Separately, the same data were catalogued under a study of yellow fever vaccine responses in identical twins.

The chain recombines TRBV12-3 or TRBV12-4 with TRBJ1-2; 7 nucleotides match TRBD1. Sequenced input: PBMCs. The TCR originated in a woman in her late teens or twenties in good health. CDR3 region: CASSLTPLGTAGYGYTF. The CDR3 DNA sequence: TGTGCCAGCAGTCTCACCCCCTTGGGGACAGCGGGGTATGGCTACACCTTC.